This T cell receptor beta chain comes out of a study of Ad26.COV2.S vaccination and SARS-CoV-2 variants. A note on this clone: Antigen unknown.

TCRdb's table, derived via immunoSEQ multiplex PCR, lists solely in-frame clones and lacks some. The repertoire has hundreds of thousands of clones, roughly 90% of them found once; the top ten carry about 1.5%. Study results and caveats: CD8+ and CD4+ T cells specific for spike reportedly responded with substantial breadth after vaccination.

Germline assignment: CDR1 SGHTS and CDR2 YDEGEE. The CDR3 loop spans 14 amino acids. V lost 0 bases to trimming and J lost 4 bases; unmatched junction nucleotides: 0. Indicated treatment: around 19 received Ad26.COV2.S at low or high dose, single or two shots; about 5 received placebo; per-sample allocation not given. Sampling was performed 63 days after the first vaccine or placebo injection. The clonotype was recovered from a person aged 18 to 65 who received the Ad26.COV2.S COVID-19 vaccine or a placebo. This chain links TRBV5-8 with TRBJ2-5; 10 bases match TRBD1. This material consisted of peripheral blood, taken in a trial of Ad26.COV2.S vaccine versus placebo. The CDR3 loop is CASSLGQGAETQYF. The CDR3 bases are TGTGCCAGCAGCTTGGGACAGGGGGCAGAGACCCAGTACTTC.